These T cell receptor beta chains were read from a single sample in a study of a mutant IDH1 vaccine in newly diagnosed glioma. For these receptors, no antigen is known. Sequencing used immunoSEQ multiplex PCR; TCRdb keeps in-frame clones, though not all of them. The repertoire holds tens of thousands of clones, 82% seen once, with approximately 19% in the top ten. This material consisted of PBMCs, taken from a glioma patient whose treatment included an IDH1 peptide vaccine. These receptors all come from a man in his late teens or twenties with glioma. Some clones in this sample may be carry-over from other donors' samples. Each CDR3 is given with its conserved first and last residue. D genes are given only for firm matches. Size is stated for part of the rows, as once, few or many counts, or as a class when the clone is expanded.

d_gene,j_gene,v_gene,abundance,CDR3nt,CDR3aa
-,TRBJ2-7,TRBV30,-,TGTGCCTGGAGTTCCTCGTACGAGCAGTACTTC,CAWSSSYEQYF
TRBD2,TRBJ2-3,TRBV4-1,once,TGCGCCAGCAGCCCCTCTGGGGCTAGCGGGAGCACAGATACGCAGTATTTT,CASSPSGASGSTDTQYF
TRBD2,TRBJ2-1,TRBV19,-,TGTGCCAGTACCCGACTAGCGGACAATGAGCAGTTCTTC,CASTRLADNEQFF
-,TRBJ2-3,TRBV7-9,-,TGTGCCAGCACCAGAGTACTTCGACCCACAGATACGCAGTATTTT,CASTRVLRPTDTQYF
-,TRBJ1-5,TRBV30,-,TGTGCCTGGAGTGTAGGGCGGTCAGGGGACAATCAGCCCCAGCATTTT,CAWSVGRSGDNQPQHF
-,TRBJ1-1,TRBV27,many,TGTGCCAGCAGTTTATCGGTTTATCGGAAAGACTTGAACACTGAAGCTTTCTTT,CASSLSVYRKDLNTEAFF
-,TRBJ1-1,TRBV9,-,TGTGCCAGCAGCCCCACGGGGGGGAACACTGAAGCTTTCTTT,CASSPTGGNTEAFF
-,TRBJ2-1,TRBV14,-,TGTGCCAGCAGCCAAGATCACACGGACAGTTACAATGAGCAGTTCTTC,CASSQDHTDSYNEQFF
TRBD1,TRBJ1-5,TRBV7-9,once,TGTGCCAGCAGCTTAGGCACAGGGGATGTCGGTCAGCCCCAGCATTTT,CASSLGTGDVGQPQHF
TRBD2,TRBJ2-1,TRBV5-4,-,TGTGCCAGCAGCTTACCGGCGGGAGAGGGCAATGAGCAGTTCTTC,CASSLPAGEGNEQFF
-,TRBJ1-5,TRBV2,-,TGTGCCAGCAGACCTGGGGGGCTAGATCAGCCCCAGCATTTT,CASRPGGLDQPQHF